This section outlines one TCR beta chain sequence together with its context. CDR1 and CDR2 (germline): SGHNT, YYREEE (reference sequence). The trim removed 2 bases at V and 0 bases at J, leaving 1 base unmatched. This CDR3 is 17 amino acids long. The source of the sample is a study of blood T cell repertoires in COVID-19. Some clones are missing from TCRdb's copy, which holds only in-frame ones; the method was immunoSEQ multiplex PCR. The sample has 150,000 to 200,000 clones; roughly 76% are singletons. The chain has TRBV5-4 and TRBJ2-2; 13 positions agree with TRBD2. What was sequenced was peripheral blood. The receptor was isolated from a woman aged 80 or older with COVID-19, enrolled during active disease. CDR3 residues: CASSLGTSGANTGELFF. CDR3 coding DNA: TGTGCCAGCAGCTTAGGGACTAGCGGGGCGAACACCGGGGAGCTGTTTTTT.